These 29 T cell receptor beta chains were sequenced from one sample in a study of metastatic and nonmetastatic thyroid tumors. TCRdb reassembled clones from the PCR reads with MiXCR. The sample holds just under 45,000 clones, less than 3.5% seen once. Nobody among the patients had been given any treatment before thyroid surgery. The sample consisted of blood. The origin of the receptors is a female donor with papillary thyroid cancer or a benign thyroid nodule (not recorded which). Some clones in this sample may be carry-over from other donors' samples.

This clone appeared many times. Possible read error: a much larger clone is one base away. Different DNA sequences within this sample yield the same CDR3. The CDR3 DNA sequence: TGCAGTTACTTAAGCCCGGGGGGCCAAATCCAAACCCGCACGGATACGCAGTATTTT. As protein: CSYLSPGGQIQTRTDTQYF. The V and J genes are TRBV20-1 and TRBJ2-3; D may be TRBD2 (7 bases). Looked up from germline, CDR1 is DFQATT and CDR2 is SNEGSKA (reference sequence). This CDR3 has 19 residues.

This clone was counted between two and nine times. This chain joins TRBV5-1 and TRBJ2-3; 8 positions match TRBD2. V trimming: 1 base; J trimming: 1 base; junction bases outside the gene matches: 5. The CDR3 runs to 16 residues. The V gene's germline CDR1 is SGHRS and CDR2 YFSETQ. CDR3 sequence: CASSLSTSGGTDTQYF. For the CDR3, the DNA is TGCGCCAGCAGCTTGAGTACTAGCGGTGGCACAGATACGCAGTATTTT.

The CDR3 DNA is TGTGCCAGCCGGGACAGGGTACACAATGAGCAGTTCTTC. Its protein product is CASRDRVHNEQFF. The chain uses TRBV6-2 or TRBV6-3 and TRBJ2-1; 9 bases are a match to TRBD1. The CDR3 contains 13 residues. After removal of 8 bases from V and 5 bases from J, the junction contained 4 bases not matched to a gene. Germline V gives CDR1 MNHEY, CDR2 SVGEGT.

A few counts support this clone. A much larger clone lies a single base off, so this may be a read error. The same CDR3 also results from other DNA sequences found in this sample. The V call is TRBV5-5, the J call TRBJ2-7; D may be TRBD2 (6 bases). This CDR3 is built from 15 residues. Germline-derived CDR1 and CDR2 are SGHKS and YYEKEE (reference sequence). The CDR3 DNA follows: TGTGCCAGCAGCGGACGACTAGGTTTTTCCTACGAGCAATACTTC. Residues: CASSGRLGFSYEQYF.

At least ten counts were recorded for this clone. The chain employs TRBV12-3 or TRBV12-4 and TRBJ2-2; perhaps TRBD1 as D (5 bases). The CDR3 runs 14 residues. V was shortened by 1 base and J by 6 bases, with 9 bases between the two germline ends. The CDR3 nucleotides are TGTGCCAGCAGTTTAGGTCTCAGGGCCGGGGAGCTGTTTTTT. Protein product: CASSLGLRAGELFF.

This clone has a handful of counts. The chain employs TRBV6-4 and TRBJ2-2; TRBD2 agrees at 9 bases. CDR1 is MRHNA, CDR2 SNTAGT, per germline. The CDR3 sequence is 16 residues long. V lost 2 bases and J lost 3; bases outside the gene matches: 4. The CDR3 DNA reads as TGTGCCAGCAGTGACGGGACTAGCTGCCACACCGGGGAGCTGTTTTTT. Protein product: CASSDGTSCHTGELFF.

This clone came up many times. The junction departs from germline at one end; a sequencing error may be responsible. This chain joins TRBV28 and TRBJ1-3, with D unclear. This CDR3 region has 15 residues. Germline V gene data show CDR1 as MDHEN and CDR2 as SYDVKM. The CDR3 bases are TGTGCCAGCAGTCTATGGGCCGGGTCTGGAAACACCATATATTTT. Translation gives CASSLWAGSGNTIYF.

The sample holds many counts of this clone. The chain carries TRBV7-9 and TRBJ1-1; 7 bases agree with TRBD1. Germline values: CDR1 SEHNR, CDR2 FQNEAQ (reference sequence). The CDR3 runs to 15 residues. V lost 5 bases to trimming and J lost 1 base; unmatched junction nucleotides: 7. CDR3 loop: CASSRGQKSNTEAFF. CDR3 nucleotide sequence: TGTGCCAGCAGCCGGGGACAGAAGTCGAACACTGAAGCTTTCTTT.

The chain is built from TRBV7-9 and TRBJ1-4; 10 positions match TRBD1. With 4 bases clipped from V and 2 bases from J, the junction kept 10 bases outside the gene matches. The CDR3 length is 18 residues. Per the germline V gene, CDR1 is SEHNR and CDR2 is FQNEAQ (reference sequence). The CDR3 bases are TGTGCCAGCAGCTCAAGGTCGGGACAGGGGAGCACTAATGAAAAACTGTTTTTT. Its protein product is CASSSRSGQGSTNEKLFF.

This clone was picked up many times. The J gene is TRBJ1-6, the V gene TRBV4-1, with 7 nucleotides matching TRBD1. The CDR3 loop spans 16 amino acids. The V gene's germline CDR1 is MGHRA and CDR2 YSYEKL. V shed 5 bases and J 7 bases; nucleotides not matched to a gene: 11. The CDR3 region is CASSRRPGTANSPLHF. The CDR3, as DNA: TGCGCCAGCAGCAGACGTCCCGGGACAGCCAATTCACCCCTCCACTTT.

With regard to this clone: A junction end diverges from the germline sequence, so it may reflect a read error. J is TRBJ2-1 and V is TRBV24-1, with a weak D call TRBD2 (5 bases). The CDR3 has 14 residues. Germline CDR1 KGHDR, CDR2 SFDVKD. CDR3 protein: CGTSEGQELNEQFF. DNA for the CDR3: TGTGGCACCAGTGAGGGCCAGGAGTTAAATGAGCAGTTCTTC.

V gene TRBV6-1 combines with J gene TRBJ1-4; D is ambiguous. V dropped 6 bases and J dropped 0 bases, with 8 bases sitting between them. CDR1 is MNHNS and CDR2 is SASEGT in the germline V gene. The CDR3 is 14 amino acids. CDR3 nucleotides: TGTGCCAGCAGAGAGGGTGCAACTAATGAAAAACTGTTTTTT. Residues: CASREGATNEKLFF.

In this sample, this clone turned up many times. CDR3 region: CASSLDLTTVEAFF. For the CDR3, the DNA is TGTGCCAGCAGCTTAGACCTAACGACGGTTGAAGCTTTCTTT. The chain couples TRBV7-9 to TRBJ1-1; no clear D gene. V lost 1 base and J lost 7, with 13 bases in between. Germline V gives CDR1 SEHNR, CDR2 FQNEAQ (reference sequence). The CDR3 spans 14 residues.

This clone was counted ten times or more. This chain links TRBV24-1 with TRBJ1-2; D is possibly TRBD1 (5 bases). The germline gives CDR1 KGHDR, CDR2 SFDVKD. The CDR3 runs to 13 residues. Trimming left V 8 bases short and J 2 bases short, with 11 bases between. The chain's CDR3 is CATNPGNNYGYTF. The CDR3 DNA reads TGTGCCACCAATCCAGGGAACAACTATGGCTACACCTTC.

The rearrangement links TRBV28 to TRBJ1-2; TRBD1 matches 10 bases. Germline lookup yields CDR1 MDHEN and CDR2 SYDVKM. The ends lost 6 bases at V and 2 bases at J; junction bases unmatched: 9. The CDR3 contains 16 residues. CDR3 in DNA: TGTGCCAGCAGCTCGGGACAGGGGACCGTGAACTATGGCTACACCTTC. Its protein is CASSSGQGTVNYGYTF.

This clone was seen a handful of times. The rearrangement joins TRBV20-1 to TRBJ2-2; maybe TRBD2 (5 bases). Germline loops: CDR1 DFQATT, CDR2 SNEGSKA (reference sequence). The CDR3 loop spans 14 amino acids. The V end was cut by 0 bases, the J end by 3 bases, with 8 bases between. CDR3 sequence reads: CSAREGRDTGELFF. The DNA of the CDR3 is TGCAGTGCTAGAGAAGGGAGAGACACCGGGGAGCTGTTTTTT.

This clone was counted at least ten times. This sequence joins TRBV18 and TRBJ1-1; D remains ambiguous. Trimming stripped 5 bases from V and 0 bases from J, with 7 bases between. Per germline, CDR1 KGHSH and CDR2 LQKENI. The CDR3 is 13 residues long. In nucleotides, the CDR3 is TGTGCCAGCTCAGACACCATGAACACTGAAGCTTTCTTT. Translated: CASSDTMNTEAFF.

The genes are TRBV6-1 and TRBJ1-2; no firm D call. This CDR3 contains 14 residues. Trimming removed 1 base at V and 6 bases at J, with 12 bases between. Germline CDR1 reads MNHNS; CDR2 reads SASEGT. The CDR3 DNA reads as TGTGCCAGCAGTGAAGGGGGAGATACAGATGGCTACACCTTC. Protein product: CASSEGGDTDGYTF.

This clone appeared many times. This chain joins TRBV10-3 and TRBJ2-5; 8 bases are a match to TRBD1. With 2 bases clipped from V and 2 bases from J, the junction kept 10 bases outside the gene matches. The CDR3 is 17 residues long. The germline V gene has CDR1 ENHRY and CDR2 SYGVKD. CDR3 DNA: TGTGCCATCAGTGAGGCTCCAGGGGGCGCAGGTCAAGAGACCCAGTACTTC. This encodes CAISEAPGGAGQETQYF.

The gene calls are TRBV27 and TRBJ2-7; the match to TRBD1 covers 7 bases. There are 14 residues in the CDR3. The V gene's germline CDR1 is MNHEY and CDR2 SMNVEV (reference sequence). J gave up 1 base and V 3 bases, and 3 bases lay outside the gene matches. The CDR3, as DNA: TGTGCCAGCAGTTTGACAGGGTTTTCCTACGAGCAGTACTTC. This encodes CASSLTGFSYEQYF.

This clone was seen a handful of times. This sequence joins TRBV4-1 and TRBJ2-3; D uncertain. Trimming stripped 1 base from V and 2 bases from J, with 13 bases between. CDR3 length: 16 residues. Germline CDR1 reads MGHRA; CDR2 reads YSYEKL. The CDR3 loop reads CASSQAQFTYTDTQYF. DNA for the CDR3: TGCGCCAGCAGCCAAGCGCAGTTTACTTACACAGATACGCAGTATTTT.

This clone was picked up a small number of times. The chain joins TRBV6-1 to TRBJ2-7, with D possibly TRBD1 on 6 matching bases. CDR1 is MNHNS and CDR2 is SASEGT in the germline V gene. The CDR3 length is 15 residues. Trimming removed 4 bases from V and 3 bases from J, with 16 bases in between. Written as DNA, the CDR3 is TGTGCCAGCAGTGTTTTGGGGGAAGGGGGCTACGAGCAGTACTTC. It yields the protein CASSVLGEGGYEQYF.

This clone has a count of ten or more. The chain is built from TRBV20-1 and TRBJ2-5, with D tentatively TRBD2 (5 bases). The germline V gene encodes CDR1 DFQATT and CDR2 SNEGSKA (reference sequence). The V end was cut by 1 base, the J end by 1 base, with 10 bases between. This CDR3 is built from 14 residues. CDR3 DNA: TGCAGTGCTAGAGGGCGGGTAGTCCAAGAGACCCAGTACTTC. This sequence encodes CSARGRVVQETQYF.

This clone was counted ten times or more. The chain joins TRBV12-3 or TRBV12-4 to TRBJ2-3, with 7 positions matching TRBD2. The CDR3 totals 15 residues. Trimming cost V 5 bases and J 4 bases; bases outside gene matches: 9. This chain's CDR3 is CASSRRAGKSDTQYF. The CDR3 DNA reads as TGTGCCAGCAGTCGCCGAGCGGGGAAGTCAGATACGCAGTATTTT.

This clone showed up many times. The chain carries TRBV11-2 and TRBJ2-5; TRBD2 aligns across 14 bases. Looked up from germline, CDR1 is SGHAT and CDR2 is FQNNGV. The CDR3 extends over 16 amino acids. The junction had 1 base not matched to a gene; V was cut back by 0 bases and J by 4 bases. The CDR3 here is CASSLEGLAGVETQYF. CDR3 in DNA: TGTGCCAGCAGCTTAGAGGGACTAGCGGGAGTAGAGACCCAGTACTTC.

This clone was recorded many times. This may come from a read error, since a much larger clone is one base off. The chain has TRBV27 and TRBJ2-7; possible D gene TRBD1, 6 bases. The CDR3 covers 15 residues. The germline gives CDR1 MNHEY, CDR2 SMNVEV (reference sequence). This CDR3 reads CAGSLSFRGGGEQYF. Here the CDR3 DNA reads TGTGCCGGCAGTTTATCGTTCAGGGGTGGAGGCGAGCAGTACTTC.

In its sample, this clone was seen many times. The chain combines TRBV20-1 with TRBJ2-3; TRBD1 is a possible D gene (7 bases). V gave up 2 bases and J gave up 6 bases, with 12 bases separating them. Germline CDR1 DFQATT, CDR2 SNEGSKA (reference sequence). This CDR3 contains 13 residues. CDR3 protein: CSARPGGSDTQYF. The CDR3 nucleotides read TGCAGTGCTAGACCAGGGGGGAGCGATACGCAGTATTTT.

This chain links TRBV7-9 with TRBJ2-7; D not resolved. Germline V lookup: CDR1 SEHNR, CDR2 FQNEAQ (reference sequence). CDR3 size: 12 residues. Trimming pared 6 bases from V and 4 bases from J, leaving 10 bases between. CDR3 sequence reads: CASRKTGYEQYF. The CDR3 bases are TGTGCCAGCAGGAAGACGGGTTACGAGCAGTACTTC.

At least ten counts were recorded for this clone. The chain employs TRBV6-1 and TRBJ2-3; D unclear. The CDR3 extends over 15 amino acids. Deletions cut 5 bases from V and 1 base from J, with 13 bases between. Germline V gene data show CDR1 as MNHNS and CDR2 as SASEGT. Here the CDR3 reads CASSPRLGGTDTQYF. The CDR3 coding sequence is TGTGCCAGCAGTCCCCGCCTGGGCGGCACAGATACGCAGTATTTT.